This T cell receptor beta chain was found in a study of blood T cell repertoires in COVID-19. Study details: The analysed material was cDNA or gDNA that came from T cells, B-cell-depleted T cells, or PBMCs.

The data were produced by immunoSEQ multiplex PCR, yet TCRdb's version contains in-frame clones alone and is incomplete. The sample consists of roughly 450,000 clones, 80% to 95% of them appearing once. The length of the CDR3 is 14 residues. Germline V CDR1 and CDR2: MNHEY, SVGAGI. With 7 bases clipped from V and 1 base from J, the junction kept 4 bases outside the gene matches. V gene TRBV6-5 combines with J gene TRBJ1-2; 9 bases match TRBD1. Sequenced material: PBMCs or T cells enriched from blood (not recorded which). This TCR was recovered from a man between 18 and 29 years old who had recovered from COVID-19. This CDR3 is CASTSTGGNYGYTF. The CDR3 nucleotides are TGTGCCAGCACCTCGACAGGGGGTAACTATGGCTACACCTTC.